This TCR beta chain was identified during a study of shared clonotypes between healthy human individuals. The table came from immunoSEQ multiplex PCR; TCRdb's copy has only in-frame clones and leaves some out. The top ten hold around 12% of the sample, which has about 490,000 clones, around three quarters seen once. The trim removed 4 bases at V and 0 bases at J, leaving 6 bases unmatched. The germline V gene has CDR1 MDHEN and CDR2 SYDVKM. CDR3 length: 15 residues. The genes are TRBV28 and TRBJ2-7, with TRBD2 matching over 7 bases. The sample consisted of PBMCs. The receptor was isolated from a woman aged 40-49 years in good health. Some clones in this sample may be carry-over from other donors' samples. The CDR3 loop is CASSSRGGNSYEQYF. CDR3 bases: TGTGCCAGCAGTTCCCGCGGGGGTAACTCCTACGAGCAGTACTTC.